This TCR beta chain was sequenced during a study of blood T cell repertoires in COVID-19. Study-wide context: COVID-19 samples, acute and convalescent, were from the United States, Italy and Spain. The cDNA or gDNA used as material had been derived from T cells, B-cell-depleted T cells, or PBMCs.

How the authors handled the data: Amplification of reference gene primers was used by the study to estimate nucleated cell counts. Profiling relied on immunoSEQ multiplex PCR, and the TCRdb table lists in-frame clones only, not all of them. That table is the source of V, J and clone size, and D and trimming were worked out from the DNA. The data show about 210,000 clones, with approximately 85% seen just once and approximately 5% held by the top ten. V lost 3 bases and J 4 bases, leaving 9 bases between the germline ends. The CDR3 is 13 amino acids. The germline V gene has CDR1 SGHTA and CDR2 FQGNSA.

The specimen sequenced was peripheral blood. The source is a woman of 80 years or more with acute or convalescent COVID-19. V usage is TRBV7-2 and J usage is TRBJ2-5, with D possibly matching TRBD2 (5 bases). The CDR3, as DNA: TGTGCCAGCAGCTTTCCCAGCGGAGAGACCCAGTACTTC. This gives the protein CASSFPSGETQYF.